These 19 T cell receptor beta chains were all obtained from the same sample, sequenced in a study of cytomegalovirus exposure and HLA in healthy donors. Clones were read by immunoSEQ multiplex PCR, and TCRdb kept only the in-frame ones, dropping some. In the table there are 110,000 or so clones, about nine tenths of which are singletons. Input material: PBMCs. These receptors were taken from a woman under 30 in good health and CMV-seronegative.

The V call is TRBV2, the J call TRBJ2-5, with 8 bases identical to TRBD1. The CDR3 covers 13 residues. The V gene's germline CDR1 is SNHLY and CDR2 FYNNEI. V shed 7 bases, J shed 5 bases, and the junction held 6 bases outside the gene matches. The CDR3 bases are TGTGCCAGCACGACGGGACAGGAGGAGACCCAGTACTTC. Translating it yields CASTTGQEETQYF.

This rearrangement joins TRBV10-3 to TRBJ2-3; D is unclear. V was trimmed by 3 bases and J by 0 bases, leaving 13 bases between them. Germline CDR1 is ENHRY and CDR2 is SYGVKD. The CDR3 spans 16 residues. The CDR3 DNA reads as TGTGCCATCAGTGACTACGCGGTTAAAAGCACAGATACGCAGTATTTT. It encodes CAISDYAVKSTDTQYF.

The CDR3 reads CASSGQGALGFNSPLHF. For the CDR3, the DNA is TGTGCCAGCTCGGGACAGGGGGCGTTGGGGTTCAATTCACCCCTCCACTTT. V is TRBV18 and J is TRBJ1-6; 12 bases map to TRBD1. Germline trimming cut 6 bases from V and 7 bases from J; bases unmatched to any gene: 10. Germline CDR1 reads KGHSH; CDR2 reads LQKENI. The CDR3 is 17 residues long.

In DNA form, the CDR3 reads TGCGCCAGCAGCTTGGACGGACAGGGTGGGGAGACCCAGTACTTC. Translation: CASSLDGQGGETQYF. This sequence joins TRBV5-1 and TRBJ2-5; 8 nucleotides agree with TRBD1. There are 15 residues in the CDR3. Germline CDR1 and CDR2: SGHRS and YFSETQ. With V trimmed by 0 bases and J by 5 bases, 6 bases remained unmatched.

The chain couples TRBV4-3 to TRBJ2-7; TRBD2 is a possible D gene (5 bases). The germline V and J ends were trimmed by 4 bases and 0 bases, with 13 bases remaining between them. The CDR3 is made up of 15 amino acids. Germline values: CDR1 LGHNA, CDR2 YSLEER. This CDR3 is CASSREGPGSYEQYF. The CDR3 nucleotides are TGCGCCAGCAGCCGAGAGGGTCCGGGCTCCTACGAGCAGTACTTC.

The rearrangement joins TRBV5-1 to TRBJ1-3; the match to TRBD1 covers 9 bases. V was pared by 3 bases and J by 3 bases, with 7 bases of the junction left unmatched. There are 16 residues in the CDR3. The germline V gene encodes CDR1 SGHRS and CDR2 YFSETQ. For the CDR3, the DNA is TGCGCCAGCAGCTCACAGGGGGCCTATAGTGGAAACACCATATATTTT. Encoded protein: CASSSQGAYSGNTIYF.

The rearrangement joins TRBV5-6 to TRBJ1-2, with D hard to call. Germline lookup yields CDR1 SGHDT and CDR2 YYEEEE. V lost 0 bases, J lost 1 base, and 7 bases lay in between. The CDR3 sequence is 14 residues long. The CDR3 reads CASSLVYNNYGYTF. In DNA, the CDR3 is TGTGCCAGCAGCTTGGTGTATAATAACTATGGCTACACCTTC.

The V and J genes are TRBV28 and TRBJ1-3; no reliable D call. The germline V gene encodes CDR1 MDHEN and CDR2 SYDVKM. This CDR3 comprises 15 residues. V lost 4 bases to trimming and J lost 1 base, with 11 bases between them. The CDR3 DNA sequence: TGTGCCAGCAGTTCCTCTACCTTATCTGGAAACACCATATATTTT. It specifies CASSSSTLSGNTIYF. Full variable domain (rest looked up from reference TRBV28 and TRBJ1-3): DVKVTQSSRYLVKRTGEKVFLECVQDMDHENMFWYRQDPGLGLRLIYFSYDVKMKEKGDIPEGYSVSREKKERFSLILESASTNQTSMYLCASSSSTLSGNTIYFGEGSWLTVV.

This clone was observed once. The J gene is TRBJ1-1, the V gene TRBV6-6, with unresolved D. V lost 4 bases and J lost 1, with 10 bases in between. CDR3 size: 14 residues. In germline, CDR1 is MNHNY, CDR2 SVGAGI (reference sequence). DNA for the CDR3: TGTGCCAGCAGTTTCACCCGACAGAACACTGAAGCTTTCTTT. This sequence encodes CASSFTRQNTEAFF.

The chain combines TRBV28 with TRBJ2-1; tentative D call: TRBD2 (6 bases). Germline-derived CDR1 and CDR2 are MDHEN and SYDVKM. CDR3 size: 13 residues. Trimming took 5 bases from V and 2 from J, leaving 7 bases between them. The CDR3, as DNA: TGTGCCAGCAGTCGCGGGGCCTACAATGAGCAGTTCTTC. Amino acid sequence: CASSRGAYNEQFF.

This clone was seen only a few times. The V and J genes are TRBV28 and TRBJ2-7; 12 bases match TRBD2. J was trimmed by 7 bases and V by 4 bases; bases with no gene match: 2. CDR1 MDHEN and CDR2 SYDVKM come from the germline V gene. The CDR3 length is 13 residues. CDR3 in amino acids: CASSSSGRAEQYF. The CDR3 nucleotides read TGTGCCAGCAGTTCTAGCGGGAGGGCGGAGCAGTACTTC.

The V gene is TRBV5-6, the J gene TRBJ2-4, with TRBD1 matching over 7 bases. The CDR3 has 17 residues. V lost 1 base to trimming and J lost 0 bases; unmatched junction nucleotides: 7. Germline loops: CDR1 SGHDT, CDR2 YYEEEE. For the CDR3, the DNA is TGTGCCAGCAGCTTGTTTGGGACAGCTCTAGCCAAAAACATTCAGTACTTC. Translation: CASSLFGTALAKNIQYF.

The chain links TRBV7-2 to TRBJ1-2; D uncertain. This CDR3 is built from 14 residues. Between the trimmed V and J ends, which lost 2 bases and 8 bases, there was a span of 15 bases. From germline, CDR1 is SGHTA and CDR2 FQGNSA. DNA for the CDR3: TGTGCCAGCAGCTTACACCCCTACGAACCCGGCTACACCTTC. It is translated as CASSLHPYEPGYTF.

The chain couples TRBV21-1 to TRBJ2-7; no check of the table's D call, TRBD1, against the DNA was made. TRBV21-1 is described as a pseudogene. This CDR3 is 18 amino acids long. CDR3 in DNA: TGTGCCAGCAGCAAGTTAGTATCTCAGGGACAGAGGGGCGTCGAGCAGTACTTC. Its protein product is CASSKLVSQGQRGVEQYF.

This chain links TRBV28 with TRBJ1-1; 8 bases agree with TRBD1. This CDR3 region has 14 residues. The J segment lost 8 bases and the V segment lost 5 bases, leaving 10 bases of the junction unmatched. Germline V CDR1 and CDR2: MDHEN, SYDVKM. CDR3: CASSIRTGSTEAFF. CDR3 DNA sequence: TGTGCCAGCAGTATTAGGACAGGGAGCACCGAAGCTTTCTTT.

This chain connects TRBV9 to TRBJ1-3; TRBD1 is a possible D gene (6 bases). Germline lookup yields CDR1 SGDLS and CDR2 YYNGEE. The CDR3 consists of 14 residues. Trimming shortened V by 4 bases and J by 2 bases, and 10 bases separated the two germline ends. The CDR3: CASSNHRAGNTIYF. The CDR3 nucleotides read TGTGCCAGCAGCAACCACAGGGCTGGAAACACCATATATTTT.

This clone was counted once. The V gene is TRBV7-2, the J gene TRBJ2-1, with TRBD2 matching 10 bases. The V segment lost 2 bases and the J segment 3 bases; nucleotides outside the gene matches: 7. The CDR3 runs 17 residues. Germline CDR1 SGHTA, CDR2 FQGNSA. The CDR3 spells CASSLLAGTSVYNEQFF. The CDR3 DNA reads as TGTGCCAGCAGCTTACTCGCCGGGACTAGCGTCTACAATGAGCAGTTCTTC.

This sequence joins TRBV5-6 and TRBJ2-5, with D perhaps matching TRBD1 (6 bases). CDR1 and CDR2 from the germline V gene are SGHDT and YYEEEE. This CDR3 has 12 amino acids. V lost 5 bases and J lost 6, with 11 bases in between. The CDR3: CASRQGRKTQYF. In DNA, the CDR3 is TGTGCCAGCAGACAGGGTCGAAAGACCCAGTACTTC.

The chain has TRBV5-1 and TRBJ2-3; 12 bases are a match to TRBD2. CDR1 is SGHRS and CDR2 is YFSETQ in the germline V gene. The V and J ends lost 5 bases and 14 bases, in that order; junction bases with no gene match: 12. CDR3 length: 14 amino acids. The CDR3 reads CASRNSTSGGLWYF. The CDR3 DNA follows: TGCGCCAGCAGGAACTCGACTAGCGGGGGCCTCTGGTATTTT.